The 25 T cell receptor beta chains given below trace back to one sample, sequenced in a study of shared clonotypes between healthy human individuals. This table comes from immunoSEQ multiplex PCR, and its TCRdb copy is limited to in-frame clones, with some not included. The sample yields around 2.1 million clones, roughly 95% seen once. Source material: naive CD4+ T cells sorted from blood. The sample's subset: CD45RA+ positively selected. These receptor sequences come from a man younger than 35 in good health.

This clone came up once. The gene calls are TRBV2 and TRBJ2-4; D not certain. The length of the CDR3 is 14 residues. Germline V lookup: CDR1 SNHLY, CDR2 FYNNEI. The V gene lost 7 bases and the J gene lost 8 bases, with 18 bases spanning the gap. The chain's CDR3 is CASIHGVVPHIQYF. The DNA of the CDR3 is TGTGCCAGCATCCACGGAGTGGTCCCCCACATTCAGTACTTC.

In its sample, this clone was seen once. The chain uses TRBV11-2 and TRBJ1-2; D remains unclear. Trimming took off 3 bases at V and 0 bases at J, with 14 bases between the two ends. This CDR3 has 16 amino acids. Germline CDR1 is SGHAT and CDR2 is FQNNGV. CDR3 protein: CASSFSNGRTNYGYTF. The CDR3 DNA reads TGTGCCAGCAGCTTTTCGAACGGACGAACTAACTATGGCTACACCTTC.

The chain combines TRBV5-8 with TRBJ1-3; D not resolved. The V gene's germline CDR1 is SGHTS and CDR2 YDEGEE. This CDR3 is built from 15 residues. Trimming shortened V by 3 bases and J by 0 bases, and 10 bases separated the two germline ends. The CDR3 DNA is TGTGCCAGCAGCTCCCACCCTGGCTCTGGAAACACCATATATTTT. Encoded protein: CASSSHPGSGNTIYF.

The chain joins TRBV2 to TRBJ2-2, with TRBD1 as a possible D gene (6 bases). Germline V gene data show CDR1 as SNHLY and CDR2 as FYNNEI. V lost 6 bases and J 5 bases, leaving 10 bases between the germline ends. The CDR3 spans 13 residues. CDR3 residues: CASRQGSTGELFF. The CDR3 coding sequence is TGTGCCAGCAGGCAGGGGAGTACCGGGGAGCTGTTTTTT. Full variable domain (remainder filled in from reference TRBV2 and TRBJ2-2): EPEVTQTPSHQVTQMGQEVILRCVPISNHLYFYWYRQILGQKVEFLVSFYNNEISEKSEIFDDQFSVERPDGSNFTLKIRSTKLEDSAMYFCASRQGSTGELFFGEGSRLTVL.

As concerns this clone: The same CDR3 arises from other DNA sequences in this sample as well. This chain joins TRBV5-1 and TRBJ1-1; 7 bases fit TRBD1. Germline V gene lookup returns CDR1 SGHRS and CDR2 YFSETQ. V lost 2 bases to trimming and J lost 7 bases; unmatched junction nucleotides: 8. The CDR3 is 14 residues long. The CDR3 DNA follows: TGCGCCAGCAGCTTAGAAGGGGGCCCCGGTGAAGCTTTCTTT. Translation gives CASSLEGGPGEAFF.

This chain joins TRBV11-2 and TRBJ2-7; unclear D gene. Trimming removed 3 bases from V and 3 bases from J, with 15 bases in between. CDR1 is SGHAT, CDR2 FQNNGV, per germline. This CDR3 spans 15 amino acids. In DNA form, the CDR3 reads TGTGCCAGCAGCTTCCTGGTCAGCGCAGGCTACGAGCAGTACTTC. It encodes CASSFLVSAGYEQYF.

J is TRBJ1-2 and V is TRBV19; 9 bases are a match to TRBD1. J was trimmed by 0 bases and V by 4 bases; bases with no gene match: 9. The CDR3 contains 17 residues. The V gene's germline CDR1 is LNHDA and CDR2 SQIVND (reference sequence). The CDR3, as DNA: TGTGCCAGTAGTACAAGGACAGGGGTCACAGCTAACTATGGCTACACCTTC. Residues: CASSTRTGVTANYGYTF.

This clone is a singleton in its sample. Additional DNA sequences in this sample encode the identical CDR3. The genes are TRBV7-2 and TRBJ2-3; the D gene is possibly TRBD2 (6 bases). The CDR3 covers 14 residues. Germline V gene lookup returns CDR1 SGHTA and CDR2 FQGNSA. Trimming removed 0 bases from V and 2 bases from J, with 6 bases in between. The CDR3 sequence: CASSLAGLTDTQYF. The CDR3 nucleotides are TGTGCCAGCAGCTTAGCGGGACTCACAGATACGCAGTATTTT. Full variable domain (rest looked up from reference TRBV7-2 and TRBJ2-3): GAGVSQSPSNKVTEKGKDVELRCDPISGHTALYWYRQSLGQGLEFLIYFQGNSAPDKSGLPSDRFSAERTGGSVSTLTIQRTQQEDSAVYLCASSLAGLTDTQYFGPGTRLTVL.

This chain uses TRBV5-4 with TRBJ2-4, with 9 bases matching TRBD2. CDR3 length: 16 residues. CDR1 and CDR2 from the germline V gene are SGHNT and YYREEE (reference sequence). The V gene end was trimmed by 4 bases and the J gene end by 0 bases; junction bases not matched to a gene: 5. The CDR3 DNA reads TGTGCCAGCAGCATACTAGCGGGTCTAGCCAAAAACATTCAGTACTTC. This encodes CASSILAGLAKNIQYF.

This chain links TRBV5-1 with TRBJ2-7; 11 nucleotides match TRBD2. From germline, CDR1 is SGHRS and CDR2 YFSETQ. V gave up 0 bases and J gave up 4 bases; unmatched junction bases: 3. The CDR3 contains 15 residues. CDR3 sequence (DNA): TGCGCCAGCAGCTTGGGGCTAGCGGGAGGATACGAGCAGTACTTC. It encodes CASSLGLAGGYEQYF.

CDR3 sequence: CASSVDSGAEAFF. The DNA for the CDR3 is TGTGCCAGCAGCGTAGATTCCGGCGCTGAAGCTTTCTTT. The V gene is TRBV9, the J gene TRBJ1-1; D is ambiguous. CDR3 size: 13 residues. Germline V lookup: CDR1 SGDLS, CDR2 YYNGEE. Trimming removed 0 bases at V and 6 bases at J, with 9 bases between. The variable domain in full, completed from reference TRBV9 and TRBJ1-1, reads DSGVTQTPKHLITATGQRVTLRCSPRSGDLSVYWYQQSLDQGLQFLIQYYNGEERAKGNILERFSAQQFPDLHSELNLSSLELGDSALYFCASSVDSGAEAFFGQGTRLTVV.

The V and J genes are TRBV30 and TRBJ1-1, with D possibly TRBD1 on 6 matching bases. The CDR3 consists of 13 residues. CDR1 GTSNPN and CDR2 SVGIG come from the germline V gene (reference sequence). V was shortened by 2 bases and J by 3 bases, with 10 bases between the two germline ends. This chain's CDR3 is CAWSRDTYTEAFF. Written as DNA, the CDR3 is TGTGCCTGGAGTAGGGACACTTACACTGAAGCTTTCTTT.

This clone was counted between two and nine times. For the CDR3, the DNA is TGCGCCAGCAGCCAAGAGGGGGCCGGGACCGCCGTGTCACCCCTCCACTTT. It yields the protein CASSQEGAGTAVSPLHF. V gene TRBV4-1 combines with J gene TRBJ1-6; possibly TRBD1 for D (6 bases). The V end lost 0 bases, the J end lost 10 bases, and 19 bases lay between the germline ends. CDR3 length: 17 residues. CDR1 and CDR2 (germline): MGHRA, YSYEKL.

This clone was seen a single time. The chain couples TRBV20-1 to TRBJ2-4, with 9 bases matching TRBD1. V was pared by 7 bases and J by 8 bases, with 3 bases of the junction left unmatched. CDR1 DFQATT and CDR2 SNEGSKA come from the germline V gene (reference sequence). CDR3 length equals 11 residues. CDR3 region: CSVQGADIQYF. The CDR3 DNA sequence: TGCAGTGTACAGGGGGCGGACATTCAGTACTTC.

The genes are TRBV7-3 and TRBJ2-1; TRBD2 agrees at 11 bases. Germline V gives CDR1 SGHTA, CDR2 FQGTGA. V shed 5 bases, J shed 4 bases, and the junction held 10 bases outside the gene matches. The length of the CDR3 is 17 residues. The CDR3 sequence: CASSQKPGLAEYNEQFF. The CDR3 nucleotides read TGTGCCAGCAGCCAAAAACCGGGACTAGCGGAATACAATGAGCAGTTCTTC.

Details on this clone: Distinct nucleotide sequences in the sample also encode this CDR3. J is TRBJ2-5 and V is TRBV14; D may be TRBD2 (6 bases). V dropped 1 base and J dropped 4 bases, with 7 bases sitting between them. The CDR3 has 13 amino acids. CDR1 is SGHDN, CDR2 FVKESK, per germline. The CDR3 DNA reads TGTGCCAGCAGCCAAGCGGGAGCAGAGACCCAGTACTTC. Amino acids: CASSQAGAETQYF. Supplemented by reference TRBV14 and TRBJ2-5, the full variable domain reads EAGVTQFPSHSVIEKGQTVTLRCDPISGHDNLYWYRRVMGKEIKFLLHFVKESKQDESGMPNNRFLAERTGGTYSTLKVQPAELEDSGVYFCASSQAGAETQYFGPGTRLLVL.

This chain connects TRBV18 to TRBJ2-2; 15 bases match TRBD2. Trimming took 3 bases from V and 3 from J; bases not matched to a gene: 5. The CDR3 covers 18 residues. Per germline, CDR1 KGHSH and CDR2 LQKENI. This chain's CDR3 is CASSPRTSGRADTGELFF. The CDR3 DNA sequence: TGTGCCAGCTCACCCAGGACTAGCGGGAGGGCGGACACCGGGGAGCTGTTTTTT.

Of note for this clone: Other DNA sequences in the sample encode the same CDR3. The chain recombines TRBV7-9 with TRBJ1-2; D call uncertain. Trimming shortened V by 5 bases and J by 3 bases, and 7 bases separated the two germline ends. Germline assignment: CDR1 SEHNR and CDR2 FQNEAQ (reference sequence). CDR3 size: 12 residues. CDR3 bases: TGTGCCAGCAGCCTCGGGGACTATGGCTACACCTTC. Its translation: CASSLGDYGYTF.

The chain has TRBV19 and TRBJ1-2; 9 bases align to TRBD1. There are 14 residues in the CDR3. The germline V gene encodes CDR1 LNHDA and CDR2 SQIVND (reference sequence). The V gene end was trimmed by 5 bases and the J gene end by 4 bases; junction bases not matched to a gene: 5. The CDR3 region has the DNA TGTGCCAGTAGTGCGGACAGGGGAAGCTATGGCTACACCTTC. Protein sequence: CASSADRGSYGYTF.

The chain is built from TRBV12-5 and TRBJ2-1; 7 bases agree with TRBD1. Germline-derived CDR1 and CDR2 are LGHNT and FRNRAP. The CDR3 runs 15 residues. J gave up 7 bases and V 7 bases, and 13 bases lay outside the gene matches. CDR3 sequence: CASALMTGIGNEQFF. The CDR3, as DNA: TGTGCTAGTGCCTTAATGACAGGGATCGGGAATGAGCAGTTCTTC.

The chain uses TRBV27 and TRBJ2-7, with 13 bases matching TRBD2. The CDR3 contains 17 residues. From germline, CDR1 is MNHEY and CDR2 SMNVEV (reference sequence). V dropped 0 bases and J dropped 0; count of bases not matched to a gene: 2. CDR3 sequence: CASSLSGLAGSSYEQYF. The CDR3 nucleotides read TGTGCCAGCAGTTTATCGGGACTAGCGGGATCCTCCTACGAGCAGTACTTC.

The rearrangement joins TRBV18 to TRBJ2-7; 7 nucleotides align to TRBD2. This CDR3 spans 16 amino acids. Germline V lookup: CDR1 KGHSH, CDR2 LQKENI. The trim removed 5 bases at V and 5 bases at J, leaving 15 bases unmatched. This CDR3 reads CASSTLGTGGTHEQYF. The CDR3 nucleotides read TGTGCCAGCTCAACTCTCGGGACCGGGGGGACCCACGAGCAGTACTTC.

This chain connects TRBV10-3 to TRBJ2-5; 11 bases map to TRBD2. The CDR3 covers 17 residues. The V gene's germline CDR1 is ENHRY and CDR2 SYGVKD. V was pared by 3 bases and J by 4 bases, with 10 bases of the junction left unmatched. The CDR3 spells CAISEFGSGGGRETQYF. The CDR3 DNA follows: TGTGCCATCAGTGAATTCGGTAGCGGGGGGGGTCGAGAGACCCAGTACTTC.

This chain uses TRBV10-1 with TRBJ2-2; D unclear. The CDR3 consists of 17 residues. V was pared by 2 bases and J by 1 base, with 14 bases between. Germline CDR1 and CDR2: WNHNN and SYGVQD (reference sequence). CDR3 loop: CASSESFVTWNTGELFF. The DNA of the CDR3 is TGCGCCAGCAGTGAGAGCTTTGTGACTTGGAACACCGGGGAGCTGTTTTTT.

This rearrangement joins TRBV5-1 to TRBJ2-7; possibly TRBD1 for D (5 bases). V was cut by 0 bases and J by 2 bases, with 12 bases left in between. The CDR3 runs to 15 residues. Germline loops: CDR1 SGHRS, CDR2 YFSETQ. The chain's CDR3 is CASSLDSGFAYEQYF. The CDR3 DNA follows: TGCGCCAGCAGCTTGGATTCAGGGTTTGCCTACGAGCAGTACTTC.